Presented here are 18 T cell receptor beta chains from one specimen sequenced in a study of monozygotic twins with cystic fibrosis. Profiling relied on immunoSEQ multiplex PCR, and the TCRdb table lists in-frame clones only, not all of them. The data contain 11,000 to 15,000 clones, around 98% of them singletons. The sequenced sample was blood. The receptors were sampled from a girl aged 2 to 10 with cystic fibrosis.

V usage is TRBV4-1 and J usage is TRBJ2-3, with no clear D. This CDR3 spans 12 amino acids. Germline V gene lookup returns CDR1 MGHRA and CDR2 YSYEKL. Trimming removed 1 base from V and 2 bases from J, with 1 base in between. The CDR3, as DNA: TGCGCCAGCAGCCAAGCCACAGATACGCAGTATTTT. Translation: CASSQATDTQYF.

The J gene is TRBJ2-3, the V gene TRBV11-2, with D maybe TRBD1 (6 bases). The CDR3 is made up of 16 amino acids. CDR1 and CDR2 from the germline V gene are SGHAT and FQNNGV. The ends were cut back, 5 bases at V and 1 base at J, with 16 bases in the middle. CDR3 nucleotides: TGTGCCAGCAGCCCTAGGACAGTAAGCGGCACAGATACGCAGTATTTT. It encodes CASSPRTVSGTDTQYF.

The chain combines TRBV19 with TRBJ1-5; 7 nucleotides align to TRBD1. The CDR3 has 16 amino acids. J gave up 0 bases and V 6 bases, and 8 bases lay outside the gene matches. Germline CDR1 and CDR2: LNHDA and SQIVND (reference sequence). The CDR3, as DNA: TGTGCCAGTAGCACCTCGACAGGGTTTAGCAATCAGCCCCAGCATTTT. This sequence encodes CASSTSTGFSNQPQHF.

The chain employs TRBV6-1 and TRBJ2-7; D possibly corresponds to TRBD1 (6 bases). V lost 5 bases, J lost 6 bases, and 11 bases lay in between. CDR3 length: 12 amino acids. The germline gives CDR1 MNHNS, CDR2 SASEGT. In DNA form, the CDR3 reads TGTGCCAGCAGTTTTACAGGGAGCGAGCAGTACTTC. It specifies CASSFTGSEQYF.

The J gene is TRBJ2-2, the V gene TRBV4-1; tentative D call: TRBD1 (5 bases). The CDR3 has 16 amino acids. CDR1 is MGHRA, CDR2 YSYEKL, per germline. Trimming took 2 bases from V and 1 from J, leaving 11 bases between them. CDR3 region: CASSQLTAENTGELFF. CDR3 DNA: TGCGCCAGCAGCCAATTGACAGCTGAGAACACCGGGGAGCTGTTTTTT.

The chain combines TRBV7-2 with TRBJ1-5; no clear D gene. V shed 5 bases and J shed 3 bases, with 11 bases lying between them. The CDR3 consists of 14 residues. Per the germline V gene, CDR1 is SGHTA and CDR2 is FQGNSA. CDR3 region: CASSVRADNQPQHF. The CDR3 DNA is TGTGCCAGCAGCGTCAGAGCCGACAATCAGCCCCAGCATTTT.

J is TRBJ2-3 and V is TRBV4-1; 7 nucleotides line up with TRBD1. The CDR3 loop spans 16 amino acids. Germline V lookup: CDR1 MGHRA, CDR2 YSYEKL. V lost 0 bases to trimming and J lost 3 bases; unmatched junction nucleotides: 6. The CDR3 region is CASSQDLGGRTDTQYF. The CDR3 nucleotides are TGCGCCAGCAGCCAAGATTTAGGGGGCCGGACAGATACGCAGTATTTT.

V usage is TRBV30 and J usage is TRBJ2-1; D gene uncertain. V lost 0 bases and J lost 9, with 3 bases in between. Per germline, CDR1 GTSNPN and CDR2 SVGIG (reference sequence). The CDR3 runs 10 residues. CDR3 amino acids: CAWSVTEQFF. DNA for the CDR3: TGTGCCTGGAGTGTAACTGAGCAGTTCTTC.

The V call is TRBV11-2, the J call TRBJ1-1; maybe TRBD1 (5 bases). The germline V gene encodes CDR1 SGHAT and CDR2 FQNNGV. Between the trimmed V and J ends, which lost 5 bases and 8 bases, there was a span of 24 bases. CDR3 length: 16 amino acids. CDR3 in amino acids: CASSDADRGSGGEAFF. The CDR3 coding sequence is TGTGCCAGCAGCGATGCCGACAGAGGATCCGGGGGAGAAGCTTTCTTT.

This rearrangement joins TRBV5-5 to TRBJ1-1; a possible D gene is TRBD1 (5 bases). CDR1 and CDR2 from the germline V gene are SGHKS and YYEKEE (reference sequence). The V and J ends lost 4 bases and 1 base respectively, with 14 bases between them. This CDR3 is built from 15 residues. The CDR3: CASSPILTANTEAFF. CDR3 nucleotides: TGTGCCAGCAGCCCCATACTGACAGCGAACACTGAAGCTTTCTTT.

This chain joins TRBV7-2 and TRBJ2-1; D remains unclear. Germline V gene data show CDR1 as SGHTA and CDR2 as FQGNSA. V lost 5 bases and J lost 9, with 17 bases in between. The CDR3 loop spans 14 amino acids. The CDR3 loop reads CASSPEVGWGEQFF. In DNA form, the CDR3 reads TGTGCCAGCAGCCCAGAGGTGGGGTGGGGTGAGCAGTTCTTC.

This rearrangement joins TRBV6-5 to TRBJ1-5; weak D call: TRBD1 (6 bases). The germline V gene has CDR1 MNHEY and CDR2 SVGAGI. The CDR3 is 13 amino acids. The V and J ends lost 8 bases and 6 bases respectively, with 14 bases between them. The CDR3 loop is CASGWKQGQPQHF. CDR3 DNA: TGTGCCAGCGGATGGAAACAGGGTCAGCCCCAGCATTTT.

The rearrangement joins TRBV5-5 to TRBJ2-1; 7 bases fit TRBD1. V was clipped by 4 bases and J by 4 bases; unmatched bases: 8. In germline, CDR1 is SGHKS, CDR2 YYEKEE (reference sequence). The CDR3 runs to 15 residues. The CDR3 reads CASSVDRVSYNEQFF. CDR3 coding DNA: TGTGCCAGCAGCGTCGACAGGGTGTCGTACAATGAGCAGTTCTTC.

V gene TRBV2 combines with J gene TRBJ1-1, with a possible D match to TRBD1 (5 bases). CDR1 and CDR2 from the germline V gene are SNHLY and FYNNEI. With 4 bases removed from V and 3 bases from J, the gap between germline ends came to 18 bases. This CDR3 has 16 residues. CDR3 DNA sequence: TGTGCCAGCAGTGCTTTAGGGCCAGGGACGGACACTGAAGCTTTCTTT. Amino acid sequence: CASSALGPGTDTEAFF.

The V and J genes are TRBV27 and TRBJ2-1; TRBD2 aligns across 7 bases. Germline CDR1 MNHEY, CDR2 SMNVEV (reference sequence). This CDR3 contains 13 residues. J lost 13 bases, V lost 6 bases, and 12 bases had no gene match. CDR3 DNA: TGTGCCAGCAGACGACTAGCCTGGGACTCCCAGTTCTTC. Encoded protein: CASRRLAWDSQFF.

V gene TRBV5-1 combines with J gene TRBJ2-6; the D gene is possibly TRBD2 (5 bases). CDR1 is SGHRS, CDR2 YFSETQ, per germline. The CDR3 has 15 residues. Trimming stripped 0 bases from V and 4 bases from J, with 8 bases between. The CDR3 loop is CASSLGGLGANVLTF. In DNA form, the CDR3 reads TGCGCCAGCAGCTTGGGCGGGTTAGGGGCCAACGTCCTGACTTTC. Full variable domain (remainder filled in from reference TRBV5-1 and TRBJ2-6): KAGVTQTPRYLIKTRGQQVTLSCSPISGHRSVSWYQQTPGQGLQFLFEYFSETQRNKGNFPGRFSGRQFSNSRSEMNVSTLELGDSALYLCASSLGGLGANVLTFGAGSRLTVL.

The gene calls are TRBV27 and TRBJ2-1, with 8 bases that match TRBD2. After removal of 3 bases from V and 4 bases from J, the junction contained 5 bases not matched to a gene. CDR1 is MNHEY and CDR2 is SMNVEV in the germline V gene (reference sequence). CDR3 length equals 15 residues. CDR3 in DNA: TGTGCCAGCAGTTTTGGAACTAGCGGTTACAATGAGCAGTTCTTC. This encodes CASSFGTSGYNEQFF.

In DNA, the CDR3 is TGTGCCAGCAGTGATCAGGGGGTTTACTCTGGAAACACCATATATTTT. Its protein product is CASSDQGVYSGNTIYF. The chain recombines TRBV2 with TRBJ1-3; 7 bases match TRBD1. The CDR3 length is 16 residues. With 3 bases clipped from V and 0 bases from J, the junction kept 5 bases outside the gene matches. Germline V lookup: CDR1 SNHLY, CDR2 FYNNEI.